Listed here is a single T cell receptor (beta chain). Its antigen is not known. These data are taken from a study of cytomegalovirus exposure and HLA in healthy donors. Findings of the study overall: Testing in vitro showed a few CMV-associated chains specific for CMV antigens.

Germline V gene lookup returns CDR1 SGDLS and CDR2 YYNGEE. CDR3 size: 16 residues. V was cut by 3 bases and J by 1 base, with 17 bases left in between. The primer mix had 60 Vbeta and 13 Jbeta primers. Sequenced by immunoSEQ multiplex PCR; TCRdb stores in-frame clones only, minus some. This table holds about 160,000 clones. The sequence was obtained from a man aged 25-45 years in good health and CMV-seronegative. The material sequenced was PBMCs. V is TRBV9 and J is TRBJ2-7; D not resolved. The CDR3 here is CASSAFPSASSYEQYF. Written as DNA, the CDR3 is TGTGCCAGCAGCGCCTTTCCGAGCGCTTCATCCTACGAGCAGTACTTC.